One sample yielded the 15 T cell receptor beta chains listed below, sequenced in a study of neoadjuvant nivolumab and ipilimumab in lung cancer. The method was immunoSEQ multiplex PCR; TCRdb's version includes in-frame clones alone and lacks a portion of them. The table lists some 27,000 clones, 65% to 85% of them singletons, with 6.1% in the top ten. Sequenced here: peripheral blood, sampled before neoadjuvant nivolumab, alone or with ipilimumab. These receptors were collected from an adult with non-small cell lung cancer.

The genes are TRBV7-2 and TRBJ2-1; the D gene is possibly TRBD2 (6 bases). Deletions cut 3 bases from V and 8 bases from J, with 17 bases between. The CDR3 sequence is 15 residues long. CDR1 is SGHTA and CDR2 is FQGNSA in the germline V gene. Written as DNA, the CDR3 is TGTGCCAGCAGCTTGAGGACTACCCGTCGCCATGAGCAGTTCTTC. The encoded protein is CASSLRTTRRHEQFF.

This clone was counted only a few times. J is TRBJ2-7 and V is TRBV5-1; TRBD2 might be the D (6 bases). Germline CDR1 SGHRS, CDR2 YFSETQ. V shed 3 bases and J shed 8 bases, with 18 bases lying between them. The CDR3 covers 14 residues. The CDR3: CASSWREGDAKQYF. The CDR3 DNA follows: TGCGCCAGCAGCTGGCGGGAAGGGGACGCTAAGCAGTACTTC.

The chain employs TRBV19 and TRBJ1-1, with D possibly TRBD1 on 6 matching bases. Trimming cost V 6 bases and J 4 bases, with 15 bases left between them. The CDR3 is 14 amino acids. The germline V gene has CDR1 LNHDA and CDR2 SQIVND (reference sequence). The CDR3 protein is CASRPGDGFTEAFF. Here the CDR3 DNA reads TGTGCCAGTAGACCAGGGGACGGTTTCACTGAAGCTTTCTTT.

The rearrangement uses TRBV27 and TRBJ2-7; TRBD2 is a possible D gene (5 bases). The V and J ends lost 2 bases and 8 bases respectively, with 16 bases between them. The germline gives CDR1 MNHEY, CDR2 SMNVEV (reference sequence). The CDR3 has 14 amino acids. The CDR3 sequence is CASSLPSPPGKQYF. In nucleotides, the CDR3 is TGTGCCAGCAGTTTACCCTCCCCACCGGGGAAGCAGTACTTC.

This chain joins TRBV4-1 and TRBJ1-2; D is perhaps TRBD1 (5 bases). CDR1 and CDR2 (germline): MGHRA, YSYEKL. V was cut by 0 bases and J by 6 bases, with 11 bases left in between. The CDR3 extends over 14 amino acids. In DNA, the CDR3 is TGCGCCAGCAGCCAAGATCGGGGGTACGATGGCTACACCTTC. Its translation is CASSQDRGYDGYTF.

The chain has TRBV5-1 and TRBJ2-7; the D gene is possibly TRBD1 (6 bases). The CDR3 length is 14 residues. Trimming cost V 0 bases and J 5 bases, with 12 bases left between them. Germline V CDR1 and CDR2: SGHRS, YFSETQ. Here the CDR3 DNA reads TGCGCCAGCAGCTTGGCGAGCCGACAGGACGAGCAGTACTTC. This codes for CASSLASRQDEQYF. Together with reference TRBV5-1 and TRBJ2-7, the CDR3 gives the full variable domain: KAGVTQTPRYLIKTRGQQVTLSCSPISGHRSVSWYQQTPGQGLQFLFEYFSETQRNKGNFPGRFSGRQFSNSRSEMNVSTLELGDSALYLCASSLASRQDEQYFGPGTRLTVT.

This chain uses TRBV14 with TRBJ1-1, with D tentatively TRBD1 (6 bases). Germline loops: CDR1 SGHDN, CDR2 FVKESK. V was trimmed by 5 bases and J by 1 base, leaving 11 bases between them. This CDR3 is 14 amino acids long. CDR3 coding DNA: TGTGCCAGCAGCTACCGGACAGCGAACACTGAAGCTTTCTTT. Its protein product is CASSYRTANTEAFF. The whole variable domain, filled in from reference TRBV14 and TRBJ1-1, reads EAGVTQFPSHSVIEKGQTVTLRCDPISGHDNLYWYRRVMGKEIKFLLHFVKESKQDESGMPNNRFLAERTGGTYSTLKVQPAELEDSGVYFCASSYRTANTEAFFGQGTRLTVV.

This sequence joins TRBV9 and TRBJ1-6; D remains ambiguous. The CDR3 is 14 amino acids. Germline V gene sequence: CDR1 SGDLS, CDR2 YYNGEE. Trimming left V 1 base short and J 10 bases short, with 12 bases between. The CDR3: CASSVLNPGSPLHF. In DNA, the CDR3 is TGTGCCAGCAGCGTATTGAATCCAGGATCACCCCTCCACTTT.

The CDR3 DNA follows: TGCGCCAGCACTTGGAACAGGGTGTACACCGGGGAGCTGTTTTTT. Translating it yields CASTWNRVYTGELFF. This chain uses TRBV5-1 with TRBJ2-2; a possible D gene is TRBD1 (6 bases). The CDR3 totals 15 residues. CDR1 is SGHRS, CDR2 YFSETQ, per germline. Trimming shortened V by 6 bases and J by 3 bases, and 15 bases separated the two germline ends.

This sequence joins TRBV9 and TRBJ2-2; TRBD2 matches at 12 bases. The CDR3 is 17 amino acids. V dropped 4 bases and J dropped 7; count of bases not matched to a gene: 11. Germline V gene data show CDR1 as SGDLS and CDR2 as YYNGEE. CDR3 nucleotide sequence: TGTGCCAGCAGCCCCCGCGGACTAGCGGGGACCGTCGGGGAGCTGTTTTTT. As protein: CASSPRGLAGTVGELFF.

J is TRBJ1-6 and V is TRBV7-8, with TRBD1 identical over 10 bases. This CDR3 has 16 residues. After removal of 5 bases from V and 6 bases from J, the junction contained 7 bases not matched to a gene. Germline lookup yields CDR1 SGHVS and CDR2 FQNEAQ. The CDR3 nucleotides read TGTGCCAGCAGCCTAAGGGGGGACAGGGGTAATTCACCCCTCCACTTT. The encoded protein is CASSLRGDRGNSPLHF. The full variable domain, completed using reference TRBV7-8 and TRBJ1-6, is GAGVSQSPRYKVAKRGQDVALRCDPISGHVSLFWYQQALGQGPEFLTYFQNEAQLDKSGLPSDRFFAERPEGSVSTLKIQRTQQEDSAVYLCASSLRGDRGNSPLHFGNGTRLTVT.

The chain couples TRBV28 to TRBJ2-6, with a tentative D call TRBD2 (5 bases). The V gene lost 2 bases and the J gene lost 8 bases, with 13 bases spanning the gap. In germline, CDR1 is MDHEN, CDR2 SYDVKM. The CDR3 runs 15 residues. The CDR3 DNA sequence: TGTGCCAGCAGTTTAAAGGCACGGGGTACCAACGTCCTGACTTTC. Its protein is CASSLKARGTNVLTF.

The rearrangement links TRBV7-9 to TRBJ2-7; D remains ambiguous. The germline V gene has CDR1 SEHNR and CDR2 FQNEAQ (reference sequence). Trimming removed 4 bases at V and 0 bases at J, with 25 bases between. This CDR3 has 19 residues. The CDR3: CASSYPSTTLGRSSYEQYF. As DNA, the CDR3 is TGTGCCAGCAGCTACCCCTCGACCACCTTGGGCCGGAGCTCCTACGAGCAGTACTTC.

This clone has more than one count but fewer than ten. The J gene is TRBJ1-2, the V gene TRBV5-5; D gene unclear. With 0 bases removed from V and 8 bases from J, the gap between germline ends came to 14 bases. The CDR3 totals 14 residues. Germline lookup yields CDR1 SGHKS and CDR2 YYEKEE (reference sequence). CDR3 in amino acids: CASSLAGAGHGYTF. DNA for the CDR3: TGTGCCAGCAGCTTGGCCGGAGCAGGCCACGGCTACACCTTC.

This clone was recorded only once. The rearrangement uses TRBV25-1 and TRBJ2-3; D remains unclear. CDR3 size: 11 residues. V was shortened by 4 bases and J by 6 bases, with 5 bases between the two germline ends. CDR1 is MGHDK, CDR2 SYGVNS, per germline. The CDR3 sequence: CASSVVDTQYF. The CDR3 DNA sequence: TGTGCCAGCAGTGTAGTGGATACGCAGTATTTT.